This T cell receptor (beta chain) was profiled in a study of T cell repertoires in cytomegalovirus infection. Whole-study context: Selected CMV epitopes included recently identified HLA-C-restricted ones as well as well-studied HLA-B-restricted ones. Public TCR beta signature analysis indicated the presence of both CMV infection and matching HLA type. Study results and limitations: Across the ex vivo response, the dominant clonotypes were HLA-C-restricted CMV-specific TCR beta clonotypes. Using cumulative public TCR beta family frequency, the authors identified those who carried CMV together with the relevant HLA.

The CDR3 loop spans 15 amino acids. Trimming cost V 5 bases and J 5 bases, with 13 bases left between them. A single record per CDR3 protein comes from TCRdb applying MiXCR to the reads. The sample includes roughly 200,000 distinct CDR3 sequences, around 40% of them seen just once. Notes on this clonotype: Its antigen is unidentified.

The sample consisted of CD8+ T cells from cultured PBMCs, taken from culture after CMV antigen stimulation. The genes are TRBV12-3 or TRBV12-4 and TRBJ1-6; D perhaps matches TRBD1 (6 bases). The source is a human donor in good health (CMV status not recorded). Some clones in this sample may be carry-over from other donors' samples. CDR3: CASSPGGVNNSPLHF. CDR3 DNA sequence: TGTGCCAGCAGTCCGGGGGGCGTTAATAATTCACCCCTCCACTTT.